This entry lists 29 T cell receptor beta chains sequenced from one sample in a study of blood T cell repertoires in COVID-19. Sequencing used immunoSEQ multiplex PCR; TCRdb keeps in-frame clones, though not all of them. Of tens of thousands of clones listed, more than 60% are singletons. The specimen was peripheral blood. The source of these receptors is an older man with acute or convalescent COVID-19.

The V gene is TRBV5-1, the J gene TRBJ2-1; D gene ambiguous. Trimming took 0 bases from V and 9 from J, leaving 13 bases between them. Germline loops: CDR1 SGHRS, CDR2 YFSETQ. There are 14 residues in the CDR3. CDR3 protein: CASSLEAGFGEQFF. The CDR3 DNA sequence: TGCGCCAGCAGCTTGGAAGCAGGATTCGGTGAGCAGTTCTTC.

V usage is TRBV19 and J usage is TRBJ1-6; TRBD1 aligns across 7 bases. Germline V gene lookup returns CDR1 LNHDA and CDR2 SQIVND (reference sequence). V lost 9 bases to trimming and J lost 8 bases; unmatched junction nucleotides: 4. The CDR3 is 12 amino acids. DNA for the CDR3: TGTGCCAGCAGACAGGGTTATTCACCCCTCCACTTT. Amino acid sequence: CASRQGYSPLHF. The entire variable domain, with the rest obtained from reference TRBV19 and TRBJ1-6, is as follows: DGGITQSPKYLFRKEGQNVTLSCEQNLNHDAMYWYRQDPGQGLRLIYYSQIVNDFQKGDIAEGYSVSREKKESFPLTVTSAQKNPTAFYLCASRQGYSPLHFGNGTRLTVT.

This clone was picked up one time. The chain carries TRBV6-5 and TRBJ1-3; D is ambiguous. CDR3 length equals 12 residues. Between the trimmed V and J ends, which lost 10 bases and 0 bases, there was a span of 7 bases. The germline CDR1 and CDR2 sequences are MNHEY and SVGAGI. CDR3 residues: CATESSGNTIYF. The CDR3, as DNA: TGTGCCACCGAGAGCTCTGGAAACACCATATATTTT.

The chain employs TRBV6-5 and TRBJ1-5; D may be TRBD1 (6 bases). This CDR3 has 15 amino acids. Germline V gene data show CDR1 as MNHEY and CDR2 as SVGAGI. V was cut by 6 bases and J by 3 bases, with 15 bases left in between. The chain's CDR3 is CASSPGAGPNQPQHF. As DNA, the CDR3 is TGTGCCAGCAGCCCAGGGGCAGGTCCCAATCAGCCCCAGCATTTT.

V and J are TRBV3-1 (or the pseudogene TRBV3-2) and TRBJ1-1; D possibly corresponds to TRBD1 (5 bases). CDR3 length: 14 residues. The germline V gene encodes CDR1 LGHDT and CDR2 YNNKEL (reference sequence). With 2 bases removed from V and 1 base from J, the gap between germline ends came to 8 bases. The CDR3 is CASSQFDRNTEAFF. The CDR3 coding sequence is TGTGCCAGCAGCCAATTTGACAGGAACACTGAAGCTTTCTTT.

The chain links TRBV9 to TRBJ2-5, with 11 bases lining up with TRBD1. Trimming cost V 4 bases and J 4 bases; bases outside gene matches: 6. The CDR3 spans 15 residues. Germline values: CDR1 SGDLS, CDR2 YYNGEE. The CDR3 is CASSIRTGGRETQYF. CDR3 nucleotides: TGTGCCAGCAGCATCCGGACAGGGGGCCGAGAGACCCAGTACTTC.

The V and J genes are TRBV24-1 and TRBJ2-3; the D gene is possibly TRBD2 (6 bases). The CDR3 loop spans 15 amino acids. The V end was cut by 0 bases, the J end by 4 bases, with 10 bases between. Germline V gene data show CDR1 as KGHDR and CDR2 as SFDVKD. CDR3 bases: TGTGCCACCAGTGATTTGGGACGGGGGTCAGATACGCAGTATTTT. Translating it yields CATSDLGRGSDTQYF.

This clone was seen a few times. This rearrangement joins TRBV27 to TRBJ2-3; TRBD2 aligns across 13 bases. In germline, CDR1 is MNHEY, CDR2 SMNVEV (reference sequence). This CDR3 contains 18 residues. V lost 6 bases to trimming and J lost 5 bases; unmatched junction nucleotides: 14. The CDR3 DNA sequence: TGTGCCAGCAGCATCGTAGGGAGGACTAGCGGGGGCAGAGATACGCAGTATTTT. Its protein is CASSIVGRTSGGRDTQYF.

This clone occurred a few times. The chain uses TRBV5-1 and TRBJ2-1, with D tentatively TRBD2 (6 bases). The CDR3 is 15 residues long. Germline lookup yields CDR1 SGHRS and CDR2 YFSETQ. V lost 5 bases and J lost 5, with 17 bases in between. The chain's CDR3 is CASRGAGTLNNEQFF. CDR3 bases: TGCGCCAGCAGAGGCGCCGGGACTCTGAACAATGAGCAGTTCTTC.

V is TRBV7-8 and J is TRBJ2-3; no definite D call. The ends were cut back, 5 bases at V and 1 base at J, with 13 bases in the middle. CDR3 size: 15 residues. Germline-derived CDR1 and CDR2 are SGHVS and FQNEAQ. CDR3 in amino acids: CASSPVRHRTDTQYF. The CDR3 DNA follows: TGTGCCAGCAGCCCTGTGAGACACCGCACAGATACGCAGTATTTT.

The table lists this clone with a few counts. Here the CDR3 DNA reads TGTGCCAGTAGTATAGTAGGGGGCATACAATACAATGAGCAGTTCTTC. Amino acids: CASSIVGGIQYNEQFF. The chain links TRBV19 to TRBJ2-1; 7 bases are a match to TRBD1. The length of the CDR3 is 16 residues. In germline, CDR1 is LNHDA, CDR2 SQIVND (reference sequence). Germline trimming cut 1 base from V and 4 bases from J; bases unmatched to any gene: 7.

The chain couples TRBV19 to TRBJ1-4, with D unresolved. The V end lost 3 bases, the J end lost 5 bases, and 13 bases lay between the germline ends. Germline assignment: CDR1 LNHDA and CDR2 SQIVND (reference sequence). This CDR3 is built from 15 residues. DNA for the CDR3: TGTGCCAGTAGTATTAAGTCGCAGGCCAATGAAAAACTGTTTTTT. It specifies CASSIKSQANEKLFF.

This clone has just a few counts. The chain carries TRBV21-1 and TRBJ1-5; no DNA check was done on the table's D call, TRBD1. TRBV21-1 represents a pseudogene. This CDR3 is built from 15 residues. CDR3 coding DNA: TGTGCCAGCAGCAAAGAGCCAGGAAGCAATCAGCCCCAGCATTTT. It is translated as CASSKEPGSNQPQHF.

V and J are TRBV7-9 and TRBJ1-4; D uncertain. Germline CDR1 SEHNR, CDR2 FQNEAQ (reference sequence). The V end lost 4 bases, the J end lost 8 bases, and 14 bases lay between the germline ends. CDR3 size: 14 residues. This CDR3 reads CASSSGSLREKLFF. DNA of the CDR3: TGTGCCAGCAGCTCAGGATCCCTGCGAGAAAAACTGTTTTTT.

The genes are TRBV6-5 and TRBJ2-5; a possible D gene is TRBD1 (6 bases). Germline V gene lookup returns CDR1 MNHEY and CDR2 SVGAGI. CDR3 size: 13 residues. The ends were cut back, 4 bases at V and 5 bases at J, with 11 bases in the middle. CDR3 amino acids: CASSLQGMETQYF. CDR3 nucleotides: TGTGCCAGCAGTTTACAGGGAATGGAGACCCAGTACTTC.

The chain has TRBV5-1 and TRBJ2-3; D is possibly TRBD2 (6 bases). This CDR3 comprises 15 residues. Germline V gene sequence: CDR1 SGHRS, CDR2 YFSETQ. The V gene lost 3 bases and the J gene lost 4 bases, with 15 bases spanning the gap. The CDR3 nucleotides read TGCGCCAGCAGCTCCCAGGGCCCGGGGGCAGATACGCAGTATTTT. Translating gives CASSSQGPGADTQYF.

This chain links TRBV19 with TRBJ2-6; 10 bases agree with TRBD1. Germline-derived CDR1 and CDR2 are LNHDA and SQIVND (reference sequence). The CDR3 spans 18 residues. V dropped 3 bases and J dropped 2; count of bases not matched to a gene: 7. CDR3: CASSMGGQGRPGANVLTF. Written as DNA, the CDR3 is TGTGCCAGTAGTATGGGGGGACAGGGGCGTCCTGGGGCCAACGTCCTGACTTTC.

J is TRBJ2-1 and V is TRBV6-5; 9 bases are shared with TRBD2. Looked up from germline, CDR1 is MNHEY and CDR2 is SVGAGI. The CDR3 extends over 16 amino acids. Trimming at V came to 0 bases and at J to 8 bases, leaving 8 bases not matched to a gene. The CDR3 DNA sequence: TGTGCCAGCAGTTACTCGACCCTAGCGGGGAGGGATGAGCAGTTCTTC. This codes for CASSYSTLAGRDEQFF.

J is TRBJ2-7 and V is TRBV28, with 7 bases fitting TRBD1. The CDR3 contains 14 residues. The ends lost 4 bases at V and 3 bases at J; junction bases unmatched: 6. Germline V gene lookup returns CDR1 MDHEN and CDR2 SYDVKM. The CDR3 is CASSWRQGFYEQYV. CDR3 coding DNA: TGTGCCAGCAGTTGGAGACAGGGCTTCTACGAGCAGTACGTC.

J is TRBJ1-1 and V is TRBV6-5; D remains ambiguous. CDR3 size: 14 residues. The V end lost 6 bases, the J end lost 0 bases, and 11 bases lay between the germline ends. Germline V CDR1 and CDR2: MNHEY, SVGAGI. The CDR3 sequence: CASSPGSLNTEAFF. As DNA, the CDR3 is TGTGCCAGCAGCCCGGGATCCCTGAACACTGAAGCTTTCTTT.

The chain uses TRBV6-4 and TRBJ1-2; D call uncertain. CDR1 is MRHNA, CDR2 SNTAGT, per germline. The germline V and J ends were trimmed by 10 bases and 8 bases, with 17 bases remaining between them. The CDR3 loop spans 12 amino acids. CDR3 sequence: CATLGPTHGYTF. As DNA, the CDR3 is TGTGCCACCCTAGGTCCAACCCACGGCTACACCTTC.

The chain recombines TRBV15 with TRBJ1-1; D gene ambiguous. Germline V gene lookup returns CDR1 LNHNV and CDR2 YYDKDF (reference sequence). The V and J ends lost 1 base and 0 bases respectively, with 9 bases between them. There are 15 residues in the CDR3. CDR3 coding DNA: TGTGCCACCAGCAGAGTTCCGGGAATGAACACTGAAGCTTTCTTT. Its protein product is CATSRVPGMNTEAFF.

The CDR3 reads CASSEGVSNQPQHF. CDR3 DNA sequence: TGCGCCAGCAGCGAGGGTGTAAGCAATCAGCCCCAGCATTTT. The chain combines TRBV5-1 with TRBJ1-5; unclear D gene. This CDR3 has 14 residues. With 4 bases removed from V and 1 base from J, the gap between germline ends came to 9 bases. CDR1 and CDR2 from the germline V gene are SGHRS and YFSETQ.

This clone came up once. V is TRBV9 and J is TRBJ2-1; 15 bases are a match to TRBD2. The J segment lost 4 bases and the V segment lost 4 bases, leaving 6 bases of the junction unmatched. CDR1 SGDLS and CDR2 YYNGEE come from the germline V gene. CDR3 length: 17 amino acids. The CDR3 DNA sequence: TGTGCCAGCAGCTGGACTAGCGGGGGGGCCAGGTACAATGAGCAGTTCTTC. This translates into CASSWTSGGARYNEQFF.

V is TRBV4-2 and J is TRBJ2-5; D is ambiguous. V lost 1 base and J lost 7, with 10 bases in between. The CDR3 loop spans 13 amino acids. Germline-derived CDR1 and CDR2 are LGHNA and YNFKEQ. The CDR3 region is CASSQGRVSTQYF. The CDR3 nucleotides are TGTGCCAGCAGCCAAGGAAGAGTTTCGACCCAGTACTTC.

This clone was counted a single time. The V call is TRBV15, the J call TRBJ1-5; tentatively, D is TRBD1 (5 bases). Germline V gene sequence: CDR1 LNHNV, CDR2 YYDKDF (reference sequence). Trimming cost V 0 bases and J 7 bases, with 16 bases left between them. The CDR3 is made up of 16 amino acids. CDR3 region: CATSRDRGGRGQPQHF. The CDR3 DNA follows: TGTGCCACCAGCAGAGACCGGGGGGGTCGAGGGCAGCCCCAGCATTTT.

The chain combines TRBV3-1 (or the pseudogene TRBV3-2) with TRBJ1-4; the D gene is possibly TRBD1 (6 bases). The length of the CDR3 is 14 residues. Per germline, CDR1 LGHDT and CDR2 YNNKEL (reference sequence). V was clipped by 4 bases and J by 8 bases, with 14 bases between them. The CDR3 DNA reads as TGTGCCAGCAGCCCCGGGACACTAGAGGAAAAACTGTTTTTT. Its protein is CASSPGTLEEKLFF.

The chain uses TRBV19 and TRBJ2-1; TRBD2 might be the D (5 bases). Trimming took 4 bases from V and 0 from J, leaving 10 bases between them. The CDR3 sequence is 15 residues long. Germline V gives CDR1 LNHDA, CDR2 SQIVND (reference sequence). The CDR3 nucleotides are TGTGCCAGTAGTACGACGGGGAGCTCCTACAATGAGCAGTTCTTC. Amino acids: CASSTTGSSYNEQFF.

The chain couples TRBV6-1 to TRBJ2-7; no clear D. The V gene's germline CDR1 is MNHNS and CDR2 SASEGT. Trimming left V 2 bases short and J 7 bases short, with 6 bases between. The CDR3 is 11 residues long. CDR3 nucleotides: TGTGCCAGCAGTGAACCACGGGAGCAGTACTTC. Translated, it gives CASSEPREQYF.